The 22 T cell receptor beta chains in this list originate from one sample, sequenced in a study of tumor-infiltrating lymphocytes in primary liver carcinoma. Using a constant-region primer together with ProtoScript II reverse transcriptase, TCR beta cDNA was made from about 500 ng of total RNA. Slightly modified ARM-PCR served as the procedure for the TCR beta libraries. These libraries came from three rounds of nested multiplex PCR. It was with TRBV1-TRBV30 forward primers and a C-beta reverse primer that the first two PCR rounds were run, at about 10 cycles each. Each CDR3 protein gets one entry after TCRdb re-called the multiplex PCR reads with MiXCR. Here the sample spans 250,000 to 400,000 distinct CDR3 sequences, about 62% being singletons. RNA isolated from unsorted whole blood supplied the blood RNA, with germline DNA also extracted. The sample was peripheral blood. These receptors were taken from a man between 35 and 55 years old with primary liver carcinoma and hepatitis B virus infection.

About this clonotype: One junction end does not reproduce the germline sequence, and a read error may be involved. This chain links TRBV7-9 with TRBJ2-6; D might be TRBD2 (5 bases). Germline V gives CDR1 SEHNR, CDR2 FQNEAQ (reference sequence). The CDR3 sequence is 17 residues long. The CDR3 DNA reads TGTGCCAACAGCTTACCAAGGGATGAGGGCGGGGCCAACGTCCTGACTTTC. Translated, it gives CANSLPRDEGGANVLTF.

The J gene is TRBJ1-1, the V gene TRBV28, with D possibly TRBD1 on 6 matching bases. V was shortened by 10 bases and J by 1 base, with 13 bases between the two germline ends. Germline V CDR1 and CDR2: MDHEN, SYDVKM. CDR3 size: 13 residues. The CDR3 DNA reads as TGTGCCACTTTACCGGGACAGAACACTGAAGCTTTCTTT. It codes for CATLPGQNTEAFF. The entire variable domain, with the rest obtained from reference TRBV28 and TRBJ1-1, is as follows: DVKVTQSSRYLVKRTGEKVFLECVQDMDHENMFWYRQDPGLGLRLIYFSYDVKMKEKGDIPEGYSVSREKKERFSLILESASTNQTSMYLCATLPGQNTEAFFGQGTRLTVV.

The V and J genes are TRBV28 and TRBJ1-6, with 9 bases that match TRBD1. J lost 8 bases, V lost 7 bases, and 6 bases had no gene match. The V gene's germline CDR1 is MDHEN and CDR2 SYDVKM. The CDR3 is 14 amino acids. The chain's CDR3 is CASTTTGGYSPLHF. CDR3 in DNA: TGTGCCAGCACAACGACAGGGGGTTATTCACCCCTCCACTTT.

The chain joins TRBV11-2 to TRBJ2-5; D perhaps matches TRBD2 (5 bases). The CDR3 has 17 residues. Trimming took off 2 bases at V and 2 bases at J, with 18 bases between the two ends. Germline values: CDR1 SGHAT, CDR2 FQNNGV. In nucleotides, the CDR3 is TGTGCCAGCAGCTTATACCCGGGGATAGCGACACAAGAGACCCAGTACTTC. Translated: CASSLYPGIATQETQYF.

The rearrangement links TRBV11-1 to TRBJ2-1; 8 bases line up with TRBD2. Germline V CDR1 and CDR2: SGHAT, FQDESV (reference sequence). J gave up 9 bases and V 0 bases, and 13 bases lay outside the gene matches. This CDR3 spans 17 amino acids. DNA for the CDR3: TGTGCCAGCAGCTTAGCATCCTCGGGGGGGCCTAGGGGTGAGCAGTTCTTC. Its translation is CASSLASSGGPRGEQFF.

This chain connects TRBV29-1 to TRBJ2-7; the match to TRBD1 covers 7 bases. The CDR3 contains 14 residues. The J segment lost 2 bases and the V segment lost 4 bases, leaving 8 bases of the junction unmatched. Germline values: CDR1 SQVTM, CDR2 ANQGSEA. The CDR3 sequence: CSVAPGQPTYEQYF. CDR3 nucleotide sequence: TGCAGCGTTGCGCCGGGACAGCCTACCTACGAGCAGTACTTC.

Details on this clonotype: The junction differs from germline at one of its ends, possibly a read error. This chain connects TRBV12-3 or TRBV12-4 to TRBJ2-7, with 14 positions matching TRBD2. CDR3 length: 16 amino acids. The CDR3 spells CANSSGTSGSGYEQYF. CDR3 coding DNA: TGTGCCAACAGTTCCGGGACTAGCGGGAGTGGTTACGAGCAGTACTTC.

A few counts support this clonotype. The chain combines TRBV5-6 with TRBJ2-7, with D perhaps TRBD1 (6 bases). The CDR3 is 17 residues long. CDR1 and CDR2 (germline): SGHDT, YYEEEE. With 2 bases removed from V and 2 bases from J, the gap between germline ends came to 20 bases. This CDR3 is CASSLLFTGIGTYEQYF. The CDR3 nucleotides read TGTGCCAGCAGCTTATTATTTACAGGGATTGGGACCTACGAGCAGTACTTC.

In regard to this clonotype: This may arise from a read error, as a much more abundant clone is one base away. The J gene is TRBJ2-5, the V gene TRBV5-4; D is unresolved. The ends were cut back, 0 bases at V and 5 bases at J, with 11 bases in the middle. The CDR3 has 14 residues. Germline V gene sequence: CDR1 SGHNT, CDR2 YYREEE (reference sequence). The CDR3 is CASSLGGSDETQYF. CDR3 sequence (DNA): TGTGCCAGCAGCTTGGGTGGGTCCGACGAGACCCAGTACTTC.

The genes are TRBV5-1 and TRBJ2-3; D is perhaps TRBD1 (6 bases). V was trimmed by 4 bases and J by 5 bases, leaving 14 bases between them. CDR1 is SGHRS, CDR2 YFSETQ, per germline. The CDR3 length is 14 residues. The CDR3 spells CASSPGVPIDTQYF. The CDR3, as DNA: TGCGCCAGCAGCCCAGGGGTCCCCATAGATACGCAGTATTTT.

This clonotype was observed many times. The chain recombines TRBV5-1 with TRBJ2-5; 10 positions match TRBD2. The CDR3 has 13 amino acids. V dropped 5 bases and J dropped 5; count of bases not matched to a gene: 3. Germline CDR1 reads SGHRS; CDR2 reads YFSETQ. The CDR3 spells CASRGLALETQYF. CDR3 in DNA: TGCGCCAGCAGGGGACTAGCGTTGGAGACCCAGTACTTC.

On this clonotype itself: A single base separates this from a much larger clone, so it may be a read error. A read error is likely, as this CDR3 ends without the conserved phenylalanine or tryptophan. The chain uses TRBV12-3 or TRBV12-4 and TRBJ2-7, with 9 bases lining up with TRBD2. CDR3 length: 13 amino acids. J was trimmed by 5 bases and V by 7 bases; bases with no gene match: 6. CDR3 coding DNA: TGTGCCAGCACCTCCGGGACTAGCCACGAGCAGTACTAC. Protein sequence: CASTSGTSHEQYY.

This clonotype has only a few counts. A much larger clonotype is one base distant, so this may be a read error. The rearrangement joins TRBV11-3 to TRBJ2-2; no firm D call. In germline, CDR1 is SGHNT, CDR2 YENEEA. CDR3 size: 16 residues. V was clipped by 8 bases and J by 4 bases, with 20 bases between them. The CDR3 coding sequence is TGTGCCAGCGACTTAATGAGTCTAGGTGGCACCGGGGAGCTGTTTTTT. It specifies CASDLMSLGGTGELFF.

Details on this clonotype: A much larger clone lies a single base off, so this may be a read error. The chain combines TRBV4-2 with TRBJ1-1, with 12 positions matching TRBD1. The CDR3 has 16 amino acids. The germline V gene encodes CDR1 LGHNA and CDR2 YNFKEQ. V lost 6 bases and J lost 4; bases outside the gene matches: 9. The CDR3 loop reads CASSAGTGGLVTEAFF. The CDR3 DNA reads TGTGCCAGCAGTGCCGGGACAGGGGGCTTGGTCACTGAAGCTTTCTTT.

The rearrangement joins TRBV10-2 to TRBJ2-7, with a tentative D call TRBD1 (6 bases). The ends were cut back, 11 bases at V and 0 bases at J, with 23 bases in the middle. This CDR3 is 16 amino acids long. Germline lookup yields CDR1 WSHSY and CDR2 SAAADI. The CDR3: CAGHGTNFSSSYEQYF. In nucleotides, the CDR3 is TGCGCCGGACACGGGACAAACTTCTCTAGCTCCTACGAGCAGTACTTC.

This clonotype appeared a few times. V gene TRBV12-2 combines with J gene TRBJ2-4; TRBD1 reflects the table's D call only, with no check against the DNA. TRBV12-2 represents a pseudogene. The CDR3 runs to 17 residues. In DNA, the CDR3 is TGTGCAAGTCGCTCCGGGACAGGGGGACTAGCCAAAAACATTCAGTACTTC. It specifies CASRSGTGGLAKNIQYF.

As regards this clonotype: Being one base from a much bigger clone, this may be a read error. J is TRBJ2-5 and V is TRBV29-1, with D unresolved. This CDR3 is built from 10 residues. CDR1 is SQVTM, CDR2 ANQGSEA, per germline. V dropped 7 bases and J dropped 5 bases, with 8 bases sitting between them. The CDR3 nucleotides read TGCAGCGCCGTGGGGGAGACCCAGTACTTC. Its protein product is CSAVGETQYF.

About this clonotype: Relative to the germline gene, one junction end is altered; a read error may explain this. The chain's CDR3 is CASSYRQFGELLF. The CDR3 coding sequence is TGTGCCAGCAGTTACAGACAGTTTGGGGAGCTGTTGTTT. The chain uses TRBV12-3 or TRBV12-4 and TRBJ2-2; D tentatively fits TRBD1 or TRBD2 (5 bases each). CDR3 size: 13 residues.

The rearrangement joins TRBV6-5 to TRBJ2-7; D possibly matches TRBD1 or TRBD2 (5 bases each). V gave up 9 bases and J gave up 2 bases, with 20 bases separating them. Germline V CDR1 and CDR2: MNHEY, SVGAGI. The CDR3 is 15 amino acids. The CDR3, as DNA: TGTGCCAGTAGCTTAGGGACCACGGGACCCTACGAGCAGTACTTC. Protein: CASSLGTTGPYEQYF.

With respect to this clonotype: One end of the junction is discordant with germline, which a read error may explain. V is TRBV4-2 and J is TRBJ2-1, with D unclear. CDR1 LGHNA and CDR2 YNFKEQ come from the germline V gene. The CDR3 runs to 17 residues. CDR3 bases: TGTGCCAGCAGCCAATCCCATACCTATAGCTCCTACAATGAGCAGTCCTTC. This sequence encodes CASSQSHTYSSYNEQSF.

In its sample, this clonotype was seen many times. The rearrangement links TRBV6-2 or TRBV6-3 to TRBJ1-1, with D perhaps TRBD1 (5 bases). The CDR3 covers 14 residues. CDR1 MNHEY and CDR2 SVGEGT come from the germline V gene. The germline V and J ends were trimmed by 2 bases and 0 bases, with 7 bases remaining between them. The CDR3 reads CASSYRGMNTEAFF. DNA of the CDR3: TGTGCCAGCAGTTACAGGGGTATGAACACTGAAGCTTTCTTT.

The CDR3 sequence is CASSLREKLFF. CDR3 DNA: TGTGCCAGCAGTTTAAGAGAAAAACTGTTTTTT. The V and J genes are TRBV28 and TRBJ1-4; D is undetermined. The CDR3 contains 11 residues. Germline V gives CDR1 MDHEN, CDR2 SYDVKM. V was cut by 2 bases and J by 8 bases, with 3 bases left in between.